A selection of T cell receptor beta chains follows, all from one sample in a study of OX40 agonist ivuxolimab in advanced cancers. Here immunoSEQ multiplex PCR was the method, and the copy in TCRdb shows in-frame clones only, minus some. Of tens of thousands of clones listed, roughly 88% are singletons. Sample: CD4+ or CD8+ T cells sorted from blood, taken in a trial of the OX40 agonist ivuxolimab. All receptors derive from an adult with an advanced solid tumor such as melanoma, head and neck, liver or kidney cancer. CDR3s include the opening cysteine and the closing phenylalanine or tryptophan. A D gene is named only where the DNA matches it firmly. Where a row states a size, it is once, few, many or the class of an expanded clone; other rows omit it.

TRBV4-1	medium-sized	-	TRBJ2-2	TGCGCCAGCAGCCACCCTCCCCGGGGGAACACCGGGGAGCTGTTTTTT	CASSHPPRGNTGELFF
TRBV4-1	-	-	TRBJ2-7	TGCGCCAGCACCCGGGCCTATGAGGAGGAGGACGAGCAGTACTTC	CASTRAYEEEDEQYF
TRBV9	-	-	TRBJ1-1	TGTGCCAGCAGCGTATCCGGGGGCGACACTGAAGCTTTCTTT	CASSVSGGDTEAFF
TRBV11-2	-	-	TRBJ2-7	TGTGCCAGCAGCTATCAAGGGACTTCTCTCTACGAGCAGTACTTC	CASSYQGTSLYEQYF
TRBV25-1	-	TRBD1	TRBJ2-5	TGTGCCAGCAGTGAGGTCGGACAGGGGTTTCGAGAGACCCAGTACTTC	CASSEVGQGFRETQYF
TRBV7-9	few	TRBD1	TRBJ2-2	TGTGCCAGCAGCTTTCGAGACAGGGCAAACGGGGAGCTGTTTTTT	CASSFRDRANGELFF
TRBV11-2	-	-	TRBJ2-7	TGTGCCAGCAGAGAGGGGGGGTCTTTCTACGAGCAGTACTTC	CASREGGSFYEQYF
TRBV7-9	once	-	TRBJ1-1	TGTGCCAGCAGCCGACAAGGTCCTGAAGCTTTCTTT	CASSRQGPEAFF
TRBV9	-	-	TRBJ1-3	TGTGCCAGCAGCGTAGGGATCTCTGGAAACACCATATATTTT	CASSVGISGNTIYF
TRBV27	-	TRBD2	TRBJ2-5	TGTGCCAGCAGTTTATCGCTGGGGAGGGGGACCCAGTACTTC	CASSLSLGRGTQYF
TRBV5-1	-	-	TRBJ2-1	TGCGCCAGCAGACCGGGAACATACAATGAGCAGTTCTTC	CASRPGTYNEQFF
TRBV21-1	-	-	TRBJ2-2	TGTGCCAGCAGCAAAGACGGGTATTGTCGAGGACTAGCCCGCACCGGGGAGCTGTTTTTT	CASSKDGYCRGLARTGELFF
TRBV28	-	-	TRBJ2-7	TGTGCCAGCAGTTTGGTTGGACAGTCCTACGAGCAGTACTTC	CASSLVGQSYEQYF
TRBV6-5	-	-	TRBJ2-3	TGTGCCAGCAGTTCCGGGAGCGACACAGATACGCAGTATTTT	CASSSGSDTDTQYF
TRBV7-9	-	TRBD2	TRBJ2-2	TGTGCCAGCACCCTTAGGGTACTAGCGAGCACCGGGGAGCTGTTTTTT	CASTLRVLASTGELFF
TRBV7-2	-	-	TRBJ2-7	TGTGCCAGCAGCTTGGGAGCGGACTACGAGCAGTACTTC	CASSLGADYEQYF
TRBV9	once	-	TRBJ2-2	TGTGCCAGCAGCGTACCGAACACCGGGGAGCTGTTTTTT	CASSVPNTGELFF
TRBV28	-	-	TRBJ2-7	TGTGCCAGCAGTTTAAGGGAGCAGGGGGGCTCCTACGAGCAGTACTTC	CASSLREQGGSYEQYF